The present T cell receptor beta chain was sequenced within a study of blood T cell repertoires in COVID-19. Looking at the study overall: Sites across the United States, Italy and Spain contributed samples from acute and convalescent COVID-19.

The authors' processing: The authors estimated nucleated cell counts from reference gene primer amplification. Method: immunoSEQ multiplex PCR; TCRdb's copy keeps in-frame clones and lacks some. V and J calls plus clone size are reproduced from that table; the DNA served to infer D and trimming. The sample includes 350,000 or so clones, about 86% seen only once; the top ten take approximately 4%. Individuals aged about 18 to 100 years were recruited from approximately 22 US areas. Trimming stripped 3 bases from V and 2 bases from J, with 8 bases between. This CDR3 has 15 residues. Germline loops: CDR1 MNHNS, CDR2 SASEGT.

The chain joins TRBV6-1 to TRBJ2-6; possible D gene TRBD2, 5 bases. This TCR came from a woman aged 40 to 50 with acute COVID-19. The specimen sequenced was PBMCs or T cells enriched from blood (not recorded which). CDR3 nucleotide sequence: TGTGCCAGCAGTGAGGAGGAAACTGGGGCCAACGTCCTGACTTTC. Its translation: CASSEEETGANVLTF.